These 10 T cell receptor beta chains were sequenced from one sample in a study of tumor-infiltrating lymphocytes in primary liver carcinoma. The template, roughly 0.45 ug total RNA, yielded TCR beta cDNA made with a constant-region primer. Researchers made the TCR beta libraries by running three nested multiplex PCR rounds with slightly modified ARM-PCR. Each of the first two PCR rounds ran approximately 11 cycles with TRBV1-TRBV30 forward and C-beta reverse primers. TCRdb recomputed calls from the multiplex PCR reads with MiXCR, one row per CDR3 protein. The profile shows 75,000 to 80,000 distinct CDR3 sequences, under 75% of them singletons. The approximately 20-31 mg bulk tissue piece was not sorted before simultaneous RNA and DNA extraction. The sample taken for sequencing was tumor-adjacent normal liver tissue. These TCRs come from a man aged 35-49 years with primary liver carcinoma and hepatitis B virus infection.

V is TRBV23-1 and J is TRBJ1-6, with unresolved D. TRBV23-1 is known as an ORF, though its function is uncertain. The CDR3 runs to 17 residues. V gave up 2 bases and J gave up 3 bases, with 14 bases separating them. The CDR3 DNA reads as TGCGCCAGCAGTCAAACGGACCTACTTATCTATAATTCACCCCTCCACTTT. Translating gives CASSQTDLLIYNSPLHF.

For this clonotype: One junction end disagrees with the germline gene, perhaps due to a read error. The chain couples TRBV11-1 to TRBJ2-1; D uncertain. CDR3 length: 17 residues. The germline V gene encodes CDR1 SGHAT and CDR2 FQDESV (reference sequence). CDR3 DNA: TGTGCCAGCACCATCGGGCCCGGGTTATACTCCTACTATGAGCAGTTCTTC. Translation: CASTIGPGLYSYYEQFF.

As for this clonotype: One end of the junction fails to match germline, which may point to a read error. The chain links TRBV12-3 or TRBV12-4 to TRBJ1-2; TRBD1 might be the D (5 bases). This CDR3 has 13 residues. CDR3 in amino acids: CASSFRGPYGYSF. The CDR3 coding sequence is TGTGCCAGCAGTTTCCGGGGCCCATATGGCTACAGCTTC.

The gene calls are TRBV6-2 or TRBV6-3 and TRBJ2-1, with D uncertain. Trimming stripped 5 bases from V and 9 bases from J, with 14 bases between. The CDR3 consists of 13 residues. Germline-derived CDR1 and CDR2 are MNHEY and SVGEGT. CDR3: CASSTTPAGEQFF. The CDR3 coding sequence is TGTGCCAGCAGTACCACGCCAGCAGGTGAGCAGTTCTTC.

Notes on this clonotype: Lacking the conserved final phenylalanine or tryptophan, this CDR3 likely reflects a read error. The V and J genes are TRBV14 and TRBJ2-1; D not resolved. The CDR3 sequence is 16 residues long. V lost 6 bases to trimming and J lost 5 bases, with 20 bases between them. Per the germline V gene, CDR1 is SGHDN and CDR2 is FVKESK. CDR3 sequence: CASSAVVGWVNNEQFL. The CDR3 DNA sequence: TGTGCCAGCAGTGCCGTAGTGGGATGGGTAAACAATGAGCAGTTCCTC.

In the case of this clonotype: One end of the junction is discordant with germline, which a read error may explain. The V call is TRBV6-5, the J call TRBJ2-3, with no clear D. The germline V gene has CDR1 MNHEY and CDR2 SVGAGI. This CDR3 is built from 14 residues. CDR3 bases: TGTGCCAGCATTTACTATGGTTCCGAAGATACGCAGTATTTT. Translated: CASIYYGSEDTQYF.

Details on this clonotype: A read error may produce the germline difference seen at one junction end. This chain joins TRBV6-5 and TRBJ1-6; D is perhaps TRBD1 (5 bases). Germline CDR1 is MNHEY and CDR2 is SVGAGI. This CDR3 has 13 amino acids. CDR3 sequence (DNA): TGTGCCAGCAGTTCCGGGGCCTATTCACCCCTTCACTTT. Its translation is CASSSGAYSPLHF.

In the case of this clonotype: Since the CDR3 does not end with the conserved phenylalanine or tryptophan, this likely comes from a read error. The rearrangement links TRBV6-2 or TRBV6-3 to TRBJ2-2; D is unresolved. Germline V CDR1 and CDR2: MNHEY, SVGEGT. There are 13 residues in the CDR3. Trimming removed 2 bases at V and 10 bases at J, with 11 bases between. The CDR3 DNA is TGTGCCAGCAGTTACGTCTTAAGCGAGGAGCTGTTTTCT. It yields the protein CASSYVLSEELFS.

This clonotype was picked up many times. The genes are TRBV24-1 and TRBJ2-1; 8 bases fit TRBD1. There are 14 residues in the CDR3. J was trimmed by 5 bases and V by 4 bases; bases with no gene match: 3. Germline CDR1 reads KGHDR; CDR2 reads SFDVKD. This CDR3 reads CATSDTDRDNEQFF. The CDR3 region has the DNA TGTGCCACCAGTGACACGGACAGGGACAATGAGCAGTTCTTC.

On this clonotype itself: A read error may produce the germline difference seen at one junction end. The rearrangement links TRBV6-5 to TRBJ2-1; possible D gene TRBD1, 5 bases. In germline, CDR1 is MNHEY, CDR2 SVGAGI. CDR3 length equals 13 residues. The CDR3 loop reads CASRQTEPNEQFF. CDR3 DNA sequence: TGTGCCAGCAGACAGACAGAACCCAATGAACAGTTCTTC.